Listed here are 27 T cell receptor beta chains from one sample, sequenced in a study of long-term antiretroviral therapy in people with HIV. Sequencing relied on immunoSEQ assay v3.0, run at survey level. Sequencing was performed with immunoSEQ multiplex PCR; in TCRdb, only in-frame clones are kept and a portion is missing. Among 25,000 to 30,000 clones listed, approximately 94% were seen once. The sample here was unsorted PBMCs, taken approximately 7.1 years after starting antiretroviral therapy. Receptor source: a man in his fifties or sixties with HIV.

The rearrangement uses TRBV6-5 and TRBJ1-2; D is possibly TRBD1 (5 bases). Per the germline V gene, CDR1 is MNHEY and CDR2 is SVGAGI. V was cut by 5 bases and J by 5 bases, with 12 bases left in between. The CDR3 has 13 amino acids. The CDR3 is CASSLRQFYGYTF. CDR3 sequence (DNA): TGTGCCAGCAGTCTTAGACAGTTTTATGGCTACACCTTC.

V and J are TRBV5-1 and TRBJ2-7; the D is unclear. The V and J ends lost 2 bases and 3 bases respectively, with 18 bases between them. Per germline, CDR1 SGHRS and CDR2 YFSETQ. This CDR3 contains 16 residues. CDR3 residues: CASSLHRALRDYEQYF. Written as DNA, the CDR3 is TGCGCCAGCAGCTTACACCGGGCCCTAAGGGACTACGAGCAGTACTTC.

The chain links TRBV19 to TRBJ1-5, with a possible D match to TRBD1 (6 bases). Deletions cut 7 bases from V and 2 bases from J, with 18 bases between. The CDR3 runs 16 residues. Germline values: CDR1 LNHDA, CDR2 SQIVND (reference sequence). DNA of the CDR3: TGTGCCAGTACCCTTAGGGGGGGCAGGGGCAATCAGCCCCAGCATTTT. It encodes CASTLRGGRGNQPQHF.

V and J are TRBV4-2 and TRBJ1-6; D ambiguous. This CDR3 is 14 amino acids long. V was shortened by 4 bases and J by 5 bases, with 9 bases between the two germline ends. The germline CDR1 and CDR2 sequences are LGHNA and YNFKEQ. The CDR3 is CASSRQSDNSPLHF. As DNA, the CDR3 is TGTGCCAGCAGCCGACAATCTGATAATTCACCCCTCCACTTT.

The gene calls are TRBV12-5 and TRBJ2-7, with 10 nucleotides matching TRBD1. In germline, CDR1 is LGHNT, CDR2 FRNRAP. V dropped 4 bases and J dropped 6; count of bases not matched to a gene: 12. The CDR3 loop spans 16 amino acids. CDR3: CASGSAQGTGVSEQYF. The DNA for the CDR3 is TGTGCTAGTGGTTCGGCCCAAGGGACAGGGGTATCCGAGCAGTACTTC.

In nucleotides, the CDR3 is TGTGCCAGCAGTTACTCCCCGGGACAGCTCTACGAGCAGTACTTC. It is translated as CASSYSPGQLYEQYF. The genes are TRBV6-5 and TRBJ2-7, with 7 positions matching TRBD1. CDR3 length: 15 amino acids. V gave up 0 bases and J gave up 3 bases; unmatched junction bases: 5. The germline V gene has CDR1 MNHEY and CDR2 SVGAGI.

The chain links TRBV5-1 to TRBJ2-7; perhaps TRBD1 as D (5 bases). The length of the CDR3 is 14 residues. Trimming stripped 1 base from V and 5 bases from J, with 13 bases between. Germline V CDR1 and CDR2: SGHRS, YFSETQ. The CDR3 spells CASSLSQTRDEQYF. The CDR3 nucleotides are TGCGCCAGCAGCTTGTCTCAGACCAGGGACGAGCAGTACTTC.

This clone was detected a few times. The chain is built from TRBV6-1 and TRBJ2-7, with D perhaps matching TRBD1 (5 bases). V lost 8 bases and J 5 bases, leaving 13 bases between the germline ends. Germline V gives CDR1 MNHNS, CDR2 SASEGT. The CDR3 length is 12 residues. DNA of the CDR3: TGTGCCAGCGCTCCGACAGCCAACGAGCAGTACTTC. It specifies CASAPTANEQYF.

CDR3 sequence: CASSLRLADNEQFF. The CDR3 DNA follows: TGTGCCAGCAGCTTAAGGCTAGCAGACAATGAGCAGTTCTTC. J is TRBJ2-1 and V is TRBV13, with a possible D match to TRBD2 (5 bases). CDR3 length: 14 residues. V lost 2 bases and J 5 bases, leaving 10 bases between the germline ends. Germline V CDR1 and CDR2: PRHDT, FYEKMQ (reference sequence).

This clone occurred once. The rearrangement joins TRBV18 to TRBJ1-1; possible D gene TRBD1, 5 bases. CDR1 KGHSH and CDR2 LQKENI come from the germline V gene. Trimming stripped 2 bases from V and 5 bases from J, with 9 bases between. The length of the CDR3 is 13 residues. CDR3 sequence (DNA): TGTGCCAGCTCACCAGTCGGGGGTACTGAAGCTTTCTTT. It codes for CASSPVGGTEAFF.

This clone was observed a single time. The gene calls are TRBV9 and TRBJ2-3; D is unclear. The CDR3 contains 14 residues. Per the germline V gene, CDR1 is SGDLS and CDR2 is YYNGEE. Trimming cost V 0 bases and J 2 bases, with 7 bases left between them. This chain's CDR3 is CASSVALDTDTQYF. CDR3 DNA: TGTGCCAGCAGCGTAGCTCTGGACACAGATACGCAGTATTTT.

The V gene is TRBV5-1, the J gene TRBJ2-4, with D possibly TRBD2 on 6 matching bases. Between the trimmed V and J ends, which lost 5 bases and 9 bases, there was a span of 9 bases. The CDR3 length is 11 residues. From germline, CDR1 is SGHRS and CDR2 YFSETQ. CDR3 DNA: TGCGCCAGCAGTACCGGGGGCATTCAGTACTTC. It encodes CASSTGGIQYF.

This chain uses TRBV10-2 with TRBJ2-1; the D gene is possibly TRBD2 (5 bases). Germline V gene sequence: CDR1 WSHSY, CDR2 SAAADI. The CDR3 covers 17 residues. V lost 0 bases, J lost 10 bases, and 22 bases lay in between. CDR3 DNA sequence: TGCGCCAGCAGTGAGTCGGGAGACCTAAGGTGGGCGTACGAGCAGTTCTTC. Translating gives CASSESGDLRWAYEQFF.

The chain carries TRBV4-3 and TRBJ2-3; TRBD2 matches at 9 bases. With V trimmed by 5 bases and J by 5 bases, 8 bases remained unmatched. The CDR3 has 15 amino acids. The germline CDR1 and CDR2 sequences are LGHNA and YSLEER. This CDR3 is CASSSLAGAGDTQYF. The CDR3 DNA reads TGCGCCAGCAGCTCCTTAGCGGGGGCGGGAGATACGCAGTATTTT.

The chain couples TRBV7-8 to TRBJ1-1; D unclear. The V gene's germline CDR1 is SGHVS and CDR2 FQNEAQ. V shed 1 base and J shed 2 bases, with 11 bases lying between them. This CDR3 is 15 amino acids long. CDR3 loop: CASSLVFGSNTEAFF. Here the CDR3 DNA reads TGTGCCAGCAGCTTAGTGTTTGGCAGTAACACTGAAGCTTTCTTT.

This sequence joins TRBV11-3 and TRBJ2-5, with D perhaps being TRBD1 or TRBD2 (5 bases each). The length of the CDR3 is 15 residues. The V end lost 0 bases, the J end lost 2 bases, and 10 bases lay between the germline ends. Looked up from germline, CDR1 is SGHNT and CDR2 is YENEEA. The CDR3 nucleotides read TGTGCCAGCAGCTTAGATGGGACGGCACAAGAGACCCAGTACTTC. Amino acid sequence: CASSLDGTAQETQYF.

This clone was observed a single time. The rearrangement joins TRBV6-4 to TRBJ1-6; tentative D call: TRBD1 (5 bases). Trimming cost V 0 bases and J 4 bases, with 7 bases left between them. Germline V lookup: CDR1 MRHNA, CDR2 SNTAGT. The CDR3 has 15 amino acids. Here the CDR3 reads CASSDSAGYNSPLHF. DNA of the CDR3: TGTGCCAGCAGTGACTCCGCAGGGTATAATTCACCCCTCCACTTT.

The rearrangement links TRBV14 to TRBJ2-3; D is possibly TRBD2 (5 bases). V shed 5 bases and J shed 2 bases, with 11 bases lying between them. The CDR3 spans 14 residues. From germline, CDR1 is SGHDN and CDR2 FVKESK. This CDR3 is CASSRLIYTDTQYF. The CDR3 DNA sequence: TGTGCCAGCAGCAGACTAATTTACACAGATACGCAGTATTTT.

The chain has TRBV28 and TRBJ1-5; 10 positions agree with TRBD1. The CDR3 spans 15 residues. The V segment lost 6 bases and the J segment 5 bases; nucleotides outside the gene matches: 7. Germline V gives CDR1 MDHEN, CDR2 SYDVKM. For the CDR3, the DNA is TGTGCCAGCAGACATCCGGGACAGGGGTATCAGCCCCAGCATTTT. This gives the protein CASRHPGQGYQPQHF. Full variable domain (outside the CDR3, taken from reference TRBV28 and TRBJ1-5): DVKVTQSSRYLVKRTGEKVFLECVQDMDHENMFWYRQDPGLGLRLIYFSYDVKMKEKGDIPEGYSVSREKKERFSLILESASTNQTSMYLCASRHPGQGYQPQHFGDGTRLSIL.

About this clone itself: The germline gene is not matched at one end of the junction; a read error may be the cause. The rearrangement joins TRBV5-1 to TRBJ1-1, with 7 bases that match TRBD1. The length of the CDR3 is 13 residues. Germline CDR1 SGHRS, CDR2 YFSETQ. The CDR3 coding sequence is TGTGCCAGCAGCTTAGTCAGGGGGACTGAAGCTTTCTTT. Encoded protein: CASSLVRGTEAFF.

This clone was observed a handful of times. The genes are TRBV6-5 and TRBJ2-3, with TRBD2 matching over 7 bases. Losses at the gene ends were 5 bases for V and 8 bases for J; bases not matched to a gene: 7. Germline CDR1 is MNHEY and CDR2 is SVGAGI. The CDR3 has 13 amino acids. CDR3 nucleotides: TGTGCCAGCAGTGTGGGGACTAAGGGTACGCAGTATTTT. It codes for CASSVGTKGTQYF.

This CDR3 reads CASSINRGDEQYF. CDR3 nucleotide sequence: TGTGCCAGTAGTATAAACAGGGGAGACGAGCAGTACTTC. This chain connects TRBV19 to TRBJ2-7, with TRBD1 matching 7 bases. Germline V CDR1 and CDR2: LNHDA, SQIVND (reference sequence). The length of the CDR3 is 13 residues. V gave up 2 bases and J gave up 5 bases; unmatched junction bases: 3.

The CDR3 here is CASSLGTGNTDTQYF. CDR3 bases: TGCGCCAGCAGCTTGGGTACGGGCAACACAGATACGCAGTATTTT. V usage is TRBV5-1 and J usage is TRBJ2-3; D is ambiguous. The CDR3 extends over 15 amino acids. Between the trimmed V and J ends, which lost 0 bases and 2 bases, there was a span of 10 bases. Germline V lookup: CDR1 SGHRS, CDR2 YFSETQ.

The rearrangement joins TRBV18 to TRBJ2-3, with a possible D match to TRBD2 (6 bases). Per germline, CDR1 KGHSH and CDR2 LQKENI. V was shortened by 3 bases and J by 0 bases, with 10 bases between the two germline ends. This CDR3 is built from 15 residues. CDR3 in DNA: TGTGCCAGCTCACCCATGGGAGGCAGCACAGATACGCAGTATTTT. It codes for CASSPMGGSTDTQYF.

The V and J genes are TRBV9 and TRBJ1-1, with D tentatively TRBD1 (6 bases). Germline V CDR1 and CDR2: SGDLS, YYNGEE. This CDR3 is 17 amino acids long. Trimming removed 0 bases at V and 0 bases at J, with 15 bases between. CDR3: CASSVGDIRTMNTEAFF. The CDR3 DNA is TGTGCCAGCAGCGTAGGGGACATCAGAACCATGAACACTGAAGCTTTCTTT.

The rearrangement uses TRBV7-2 and TRBJ1-4; D remains ambiguous. The CDR3 length is 13 residues. The germline V and J ends were trimmed by 5 bases and 12 bases, with 16 bases remaining between them. Germline loops: CDR1 SGHTA, CDR2 FQGNSA. Written as DNA, the CDR3 is TGTGCCAGCAGCCCCCAACACTCGAAGGAACTGTTTTTT. It specifies CASSPQHSKELFF.

The V gene is TRBV4-1, the J gene TRBJ2-2; no clear D gene. The V and J ends lost 3 bases and 5 bases respectively, with 1 base between them. Germline V gene sequence: CDR1 MGHRA, CDR2 YSYEKL. The CDR3 has 11 amino acids. The CDR3 sequence: CASSQTGELFF. In nucleotides, the CDR3 is TGCGCCAGCAGCCAGACCGGGGAGCTGTTTTTT.